The source of this T cell receptor (beta chain) is a study of identical twins. Findings and caveats of the study: Reduced insertions were recorded for abundant cord blood beta clonotypes, with no such pattern in memory repertoires.

Germline values: CDR1 SNHLY, CDR2 FYNNEI. The CDR3 runs to 12 residues. Trimming removed 5 bases at V and 1 base at J, with 5 bases between. This clonotype was counted ten times or more. Antigen unknown. TCRdb reprocessed the 5' RACE reads with MiXCR, giving one entry per CDR3 protein. The data contain hundreds of thousands of distinct CDR3 sequences, over 9% of them singletons. These data were also filed under a second study, of yellow fever vaccine responses in identical twins.

V usage is TRBV2 and J usage is TRBJ2-5; unclear D gene. This receptor was taken from a young woman in good health. Sequenced input: PBMCs. The DNA of the CDR3 is TGTGCCAGCAGTTACACCCAAGAGACCCAGTACTTC. It codes for CASSYTQETQYF.